The 24 T cell receptor beta chains in this list originate from one sample, sequenced in a study of vaccination and CD4 T cells after COVID-19. Sequence data for DNA of cultured CD4+ T cells were generated by the Oncomine TCR Beta short-read assay. TCRdb used MiXCR to reprocess the PCR reads, holding one entry per CDR3 protein. The sample has about 13,000 distinct CDR3 sequences, around 47% seen once. Treatment noted: roughly 10-day PBMC culture with coronavirus spike peptide pools or control peptides (ViraFEST assay). These TCRs' antigens remain unknown. Source material: CD4+ T cells from blood, cultured in vitro. Receptor source: a human donor who had recovered from COVID-19.

V is TRBV7-3 and J is TRBJ2-5; a weak D match, TRBD2 (5 bases). The CDR3 contains 12 residues. In germline, CDR1 is SGHTA, CDR2 FQGTGA. V was trimmed by 2 bases and J by 4 bases, leaving 5 bases between them. Here the CDR3 reads CASSLRGETQYF. Here the CDR3 DNA reads TGTGCCAGCAGCTTACGGGGAGAGACCCAGTACTTC. Full variable domain (rest looked up from reference TRBV7-3 and TRBJ2-5): GAGVSQTPSNKVTEKGKYVELRCDPISGHTALYWYRQSLGQGPEFLIYFQGTGAADDSGLPNDRFFAVRPEGSVSTLKIQRTERGDSAVYLCASSLRGETQYFGPGTRLLVL.

This clonotype ranks as medium-sized (0.01 to 0.1%). The CDR3 is CASSVGTSANTEAFF. The CDR3 nucleotides are TGTGCCAGCAGCGTCGGGACAAGCGCAAACACTGAAGCTTTCTTT. The chain employs TRBV7-9 and TRBJ1-1; perhaps TRBD1 as D (6 bases). This CDR3 has 15 amino acids. Germline V gene sequence: CDR1 SEHNR, CDR2 FQNEAQ (reference sequence). Between the trimmed V and J ends, which lost 5 bases and 2 bases, there was a span of 15 bases.

This clonotype was counted between two and nine times. The V call is TRBV6-4, the J call TRBJ2-1, with a tentative D call TRBD2 (5 bases). The CDR3 sequence is 14 residues long. Trimming took off 4 bases at V and 1 base at J, with 8 bases between the two ends. CDR1 is MRHNA and CDR2 is SNTAGT in the germline V gene. The CDR3 nucleotides read TGTGCCAGCAGTGCGAGGGTATCCTACAATGAGCAGTTCTTC. Protein product: CASSARVSYNEQFF.

The CDR3 protein is CASSLASDTQYF. In DNA, the CDR3 is TGCGCCAGCAGCTTGGCGTCCGATACGCAGTATTTT. The chain combines TRBV5-1 with TRBJ2-3, with D unclear. The germline CDR1 and CDR2 sequences are SGHRS and YFSETQ. V was pared by 0 bases and J by 6 bases, with 5 bases between. There are 12 residues in the CDR3.

The J gene is TRBJ2-7, the V gene TRBV24-1; perhaps TRBD2 as D (5 bases). CDR3 size: 13 residues. Trimming pared 1 base from V and 7 bases from J, leaving 10 bases between. Germline CDR1 reads KGHDR; CDR2 reads SFDVKD. CDR3 in amino acids: CATSDFPGLEQYF. CDR3 DNA: TGTGCCACCAGTGATTTCCCCGGACTTGAGCAGTACTTC.

CDR3 nucleotides: TGTGCCAGCTTTACTATTTGCCAGCGTTCCACCGGGGAGCTGTTTTTT. Protein: CASFTICQRSTGELFF. The chain recombines TRBV21-1 with TRBJ2-2. TRBV21-1 is a documented pseudogene. The CDR3 extends over 16 amino acids.

The chain carries TRBV28 and TRBJ1-1; the match to TRBD1 covers 10 bases. The CDR3 contains 15 residues. The V and J ends lost 6 bases and 3 bases, in that order; junction bases with no gene match: 7. Germline V lookup: CDR1 MDHEN, CDR2 SYDVKM. CDR3 sequence: CASSPPGQGDTEAFF. CDR3 DNA: TGTGCCAGCAGCCCGCCAGGACAGGGGGACACTGAAGCTTTCTTT.

This sequence joins TRBV11-3 and TRBJ2-1, with 7 bases fitting TRBD2. V shed 2 bases, J shed 2 bases, and the junction held 3 bases outside the gene matches. Germline CDR1 is SGHNT and CDR2 is YENEEA. The CDR3 sequence is 15 residues long. In DNA, the CDR3 is TGTGCCAGCAGCTTACTAGCGGAACCCTACAATGAGCAGTTCTTC. Residues: CASSLLAEPYNEQFF.

This clonotype has a handful of counts. This chain links TRBV27 with TRBJ2-1; D uncertain. V was trimmed by 2 bases and J by 3 bases, leaving 11 bases between them. Germline V gene data show CDR1 as MNHEY and CDR2 as SMNVEV (reference sequence). This CDR3 region has 15 residues. The CDR3 region is CASSLRRLLYNEQFF. The CDR3 nucleotides read TGTGCCAGCAGTTTACGCCGACTCCTCTACAATGAGCAGTTCTTC.

The rearrangement uses TRBV20-1 and TRBJ2-7; 7 bases fit TRBD2. V trimming: 1 base; J trimming: 0 bases; junction bases outside the gene matches: 6. Per germline, CDR1 DFQATT and CDR2 SNEGSKA (reference sequence). This CDR3 has 15 residues. DNA for the CDR3: TGCAGTGCTAGAGGGGAGCGGGGCCTCTCCTACGAGCAGTACTTC. Its translation is CSARGERGLSYEQYF.

This clonotype was observed a handful of times. V is TRBV19 and J is TRBJ1-1, with D uncertain. V was cut by 4 bases and J by 6 bases, with 12 bases left in between. Germline V gives CDR1 LNHDA, CDR2 SQIVND (reference sequence). This CDR3 contains 13 residues. The CDR3 coding sequence is TGTGCCAGTAGTAGATCCCGTGAAGCTGAAGCTTTCTTT. It specifies CASSRSREAEAFF.

Only a few counts were recorded for this clonotype. This chain connects TRBV20-1 to TRBJ2-7; the D is unclear. The CDR3 runs to 15 residues. CDR1 is DFQATT, CDR2 SNEGSKA, per germline (reference sequence). V was pared by 0 bases and J by 1 base, with 13 bases between. The CDR3 bases are TGCAGTGCTAGAGACGCCCTGCAGCCATCCTACGAGCAGTACTTC. It is translated as CSARDALQPSYEQYF.

V and J are TRBV29-1 and TRBJ1-3; D unresolved. The ends were cut back, 4 bases at V and 3 bases at J, with 10 bases in the middle. CDR3 length: 13 amino acids. Germline V gene sequence: CDR1 SQVTM, CDR2 ANQGSEA. The CDR3 DNA sequence: TGCAGCGTTGTTGGCAGCGGTGGAAACACCATATATTTT. It yields the protein CSVVGSGGNTIYF.

The chain recombines TRBV6-1 with TRBJ2-7, with 8 bases matching TRBD1. The germline gives CDR1 MNHNS, CDR2 SASEGT. This CDR3 has 13 amino acids. With V trimmed by 3 bases and J by 3 bases, 1 base remained unmatched. CDR3 sequence (DNA): TGTGCCAGCAGTGAGGGACAGGTCTACGAGCAGTACTTC. Translated: CASSEGQVYEQYF.

V is TRBV4-2 and J is TRBJ2-3; 11 bases line up with TRBD1. Germline values: CDR1 LGHNA, CDR2 YNFKEQ. Trimming at V came to 2 bases and at J to 5 bases, leaving 3 bases not matched to a gene. This CDR3 contains 15 residues. The CDR3 DNA is TGTGCCAGCAGCCAATGGGGACAGGGGGGAGATACGCAGTATTTT. It codes for CASSQWGQGGDTQYF.

The chain couples TRBV2 to TRBJ2-7; TRBD2 matches at 9 bases. This CDR3 is built from 15 residues. With V trimmed by 2 bases and J by 6 bases, 8 bases remained unmatched. Germline loops: CDR1 SNHLY, CDR2 FYNNEI. The CDR3 DNA sequence: TGTGCCAGCAGTGAACGAGCGGGAGGACCCACCGAGCAGTACTTC. This gives the protein CASSERAGGPTEQYF. The whole variable domain, remainder taken from reference TRBV2 and TRBJ2-7, is EPEVTQTPSHQVTQMGQEVILRCVPISNHLYFYWYRQILGQKVEFLVSFYNNEISEKSEIFDDQFSVERPDGSNFTLKIRSTKLEDSAMYFCASSERAGGPTEQYFGPGTRLTVT.

The rearrangement joins TRBV20-1 to TRBJ2-1, with D maybe TRBD1 (5 bases). Trimming cost V 1 base and J 6 bases, with 7 bases left between them. Germline-derived CDR1 and CDR2 are DFQATT and SNEGSKA (reference sequence). This CDR3 contains 12 residues. The CDR3 here is CSARGQSNEQFF. CDR3 DNA: TGCAGTGCTAGAGGACAGAGCAATGAGCAGTTCTTC.

The gene calls are TRBV20-1 and TRBJ1-2, with a tentative D call TRBD1 (6 bases). Trimming cost V 3 bases and J 5 bases, with 16 bases left between them. Germline V gene data show CDR1 as DFQATT and CDR2 as SNEGSKA (reference sequence). This CDR3 is 14 amino acids long. As DNA, the CDR3 is TGCAGTGCTAGTGGGGGCAAGGCCGCATATGGCTACACCTTC. Translating gives CSASGGKAAYGYTF.

This clonotype was seen more than once but under ten times. The chain recombines TRBV24-1 with TRBJ2-3; D might be TRBD1 (5 bases). V was shortened by 1 base and J by 4 bases, with 14 bases between the two germline ends. CDR1 and CDR2 (germline): KGHDR, SFDVKD. This CDR3 is built from 16 residues. The CDR3 DNA reads as TGTGCCACCAGTGATTTTACGCAGGGCGAGGCAGATACGCAGTATTTT. It specifies CATSDFTQGEADTQYF.

The chain carries TRBV18 and TRBJ1-5, with D maybe TRBD1 (5 bases). This CDR3 spans 16 amino acids. V gave up 4 bases and J gave up 0 bases, with 13 bases separating them. Germline-derived CDR1 and CDR2 are KGHSH and LQKENI. The CDR3 DNA is TGTGCCAGCTCACGGTCGGGGCTCAATAGCAATCAGCCCCAGCATTTT. Protein product: CASSRSGLNSNQPQHF.

This chain connects TRBV2 to TRBJ2-3; D gene uncertain. Trimming shortened V by 4 bases and J by 0 bases, and 8 bases separated the two germline ends. Germline CDR1 and CDR2: SNHLY and FYNNEI. The length of the CDR3 is 14 residues. CDR3 protein: CASSVGSSTDTQYF. The CDR3 nucleotides read TGTGCCAGCAGTGTGGGTTCGAGCACAGATACGCAGTATTTT.

This clonotype has just a few counts. J is TRBJ1-4 and V is TRBV20-1; D unresolved. Trimming removed 1 base from V and 8 bases from J, with 11 bases in between. Germline CDR1 and CDR2: DFQATT and SNEGSKA (reference sequence). The CDR3 contains 13 residues. Written as DNA, the CDR3 is TGCAGTGCTAGAGCCGGGGTCGGCGAAAAACTGTTTTTT. It specifies CSARAGVGEKLFF.

The chain is built from TRBV12-3 or TRBV12-4 and TRBJ1-5; D gene uncertain. V was pared by 6 bases and J by 7 bases, with 13 bases between. The CDR3 loop spans 13 amino acids. The CDR3 reads CASSSREDQPQHF. CDR3 nucleotides: TGTGCCAGCAGCTCTAGGGAGGACCAGCCCCAGCATTTT.

The chain combines TRBV5-4 with TRBJ2-1; TRBD2 is a possible D gene (5 bases). The germline V gene has CDR1 SGHNT and CDR2 YYREEE (reference sequence). The V gene lost 0 bases and the J gene lost 6 bases, with 16 bases spanning the gap. The CDR3 runs to 16 residues. The CDR3 nucleotides are TGTGCCAGCAGCTTGGGTGCGGGTAATATAGGCAATGAGCAGTTCTTC. This sequence encodes CASSLGAGNIGNEQFF.